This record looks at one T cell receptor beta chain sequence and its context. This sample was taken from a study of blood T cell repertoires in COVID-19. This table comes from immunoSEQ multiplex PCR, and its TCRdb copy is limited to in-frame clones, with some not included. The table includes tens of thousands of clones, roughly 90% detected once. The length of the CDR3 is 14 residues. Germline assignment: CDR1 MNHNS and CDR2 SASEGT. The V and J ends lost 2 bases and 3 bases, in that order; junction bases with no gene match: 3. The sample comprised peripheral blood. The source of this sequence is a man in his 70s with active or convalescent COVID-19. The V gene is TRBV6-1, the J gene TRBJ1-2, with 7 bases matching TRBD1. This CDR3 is CASSETTGYYGYTF. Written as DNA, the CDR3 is TGTGCCAGCAGTGAAACGACAGGGTACTATGGCTACACCTTC.